This T cell receptor (beta chain) was captured by sequencing in a study of blood T cells in healthy people across ages. Study-wide context: T cells yielded about one barcoded beta molecule per two cells through template switching. Study results and limitations: Any changes in expanded clonotypes were possibly confounded, as donor CMV status remained unknown.

The sample, 9 to 10 milliliters of peripheral blood, was drawn from each donor. About this clonotype itself: Its antigen is unknown.

Through a sample-barcoded 5' primer and a J-beta primer mix, a second PCR was run for 7 to 11 cycles. All cDNA molecules were each tagged by a template-switch adaptor with 12 random nucleotides. One entry per CDR3 protein results from TCRdb running MiXCR on the 5' RACE reads. The repertoire includes about a million distinct CDR3 sequences, about 48% of them detected once, and under 15% sits in the top ten. V gave up 5 bases and J gave up 6 bases, with 13 bases separating them. The CDR3 runs 14 residues. Germline V lookup: CDR1 SGHTA, CDR2 FQGTGA. The specimen was blood. The TCR comes from a man aged 25-40 years in good health. V and J are TRBV7-3 and TRBJ2-2; unclear D gene. CDR3 loop: CASSPGLGSGELFF. CDR3 coding DNA: TGTGCCAGCAGCCCTGGCCTGGGGTCCGGGGAGCTGTTTTTT. The variable domain in full, with the rest retrieved from reference TRBV7-3 and TRBJ2-2, is GAGVSQTPSNKVTEKGKYVELRCDPISGHTALYWYRQSLGQGPEFLIYFQGTGAADDSGLPNDRFFAVRPEGSVSTLKIQRTERGDSAVYLCASSPGLGSGELFFGEGSRLTVL.